These T cell receptor beta chains were read from a single sample in a study of OX40 agonist ivuxolimab in advanced cancers. The repertoire was sequenced with immunoSEQ multiplex PCR; TCRdb's copy has only in-frame clones and lacks some. Among 99,000 or so clones listed, about 91% were seen once. The sequencing used CD4+ or CD8+ T cells sorted from blood, collected in a trial of the OX40 agonist ivuxolimab. The receptors derive from an adult with an advanced solid tumor such as melanoma, head and neck, liver or kidney cancer. Each CDR3 is given with its conserved first and last residue. The order of the fields is V gene, clone size, D gene, J gene, CDR3 protein, CDR3 DNA. D genes are given only for firm matches. Some rows have no size entry. The others give once, few or many, or a class for an expanded clone.

V gene: TRBV28
clone size: NA
D gene: TRBD2
J gene: TRBJ2-7
CDR3 protein: CASRRGVYEQYF
CDR3 DNA: TGTGCCAGCAGACGGGGGGTCTACGAGCAGTACTTC

V gene: TRBV5-6
clone size: NA
D gene: NA
J gene: TRBJ1-1
CDR3 protein: CASSFGRVAAFF
CDR3 DNA: TGTGCCAGCAGCTTCGGGCGCGTCGCAGCTTTCTTT

V gene: TRBV9
clone size: NA
D gene: NA
J gene: TRBJ1-3
CDR3 protein: CASSVFGQLSGNTIYF
CDR3 DNA: TGTGCCAGCAGCGTATTTGGACAGCTCTCTGGAAACACCATATATTTT

V gene: TRBV29-1
clone size: NA
D gene: TRBD2
J gene: TRBJ2-7
CDR3 protein: CSVEWLAGGEQYF
CDR3 DNA: TGCAGCGTTGAGTGGCTAGCGGGAGGCGAGCAGTACTTC

V gene: TRBV21-1
clone size: NA
D gene: NA
J gene: TRBJ2-7
CDR3 protein: CASSKARSYEQYF
CDR3 DNA: TGTGCCAGCAGCAAAGCGCGGAGTTACGAGCAGTACTTC

V gene: TRBV7-9
clone size: NA
D gene: TRBD1
J gene: TRBJ2-6
CDR3 protein: CASSLKRTGGSGANVLTF
CDR3 DNA: TGTGCCAGCAGCTTAAAACGAACAGGGGGCTCTGGGGCCAACGTCCTGACTTTC

V gene: TRBV5-5
clone size: NA
D gene: NA
J gene: TRBJ1-2
CDR3 protein: CASSYRLDNTNYGYTF
CDR3 DNA: TGTGCCAGCAGCTACCGTTTGGACAATACTAACTATGGCTACACCTTC

V gene: TRBV7-2
clone size: NA
D gene: NA
J gene: TRBJ2-7
CDR3 protein: CASSVDRYVSYEQYF
CDR3 DNA: TGTGCCAGCAGCGTAGACCGGTACGTCTCCTACGAGCAGTACTTC

V gene: TRBV29-1
clone size: NA
D gene: NA
J gene: TRBJ2-2
CDR3 protein: CSVGDVLGSGELFF
CDR3 DNA: TGCAGCGTGGGGGACGTGTTGGGGTCCGGGGAGCTGTTTTTT

V gene: TRBV19
clone size: NA
D gene: NA
J gene: TRBJ2-7
CDR3 protein: CASSIYNRDGYEQYF
CDR3 DNA: TGTGCCAGTAGTATATACAATCGGGACGGTTACGAGCAGTACTTC

V gene: TRBV28
clone size: NA
D gene: TRBD2
J gene: TRBJ2-7
CDR3 protein: CASSLAGGPKEQYF
CDR3 DNA: TGTGCCAGCAGTTTAGCGGGAGGGCCGAAAGAGCAGTACTTC

V gene: TRBV28
clone size: NA
D gene: NA
J gene: TRBJ2-1
CDR3 protein: CASITGGRLLRSNEQFF
CDR3 DNA: TGTGCCAGCATCACTGGGGGGAGGCTTCTTCGTTCCAATGAGCAGTTCTTC

V gene: TRBV5-1
clone size: NA
D gene: TRBD1
J gene: TRBJ1-4
CDR3 protein: CASREGALNEKLFF
CDR3 DNA: TGCGCCAGCAGAGAGGGGGCACTTAATGAAAAACTGTTTTTT

V gene: TRBV19
clone size: NA
D gene: NA
J gene: TRBJ1-3
CDR3 protein: CASSRSTGMISSSGNTIYF
CDR3 DNA: TGTGCCAGTAGCCGTTCGACAGGAATGATTTCAAGTTCTGGAAACACCATATATTTT

V gene: TRBV28
clone size: few
D gene: NA
J gene: TRBJ1-5
CDR3 protein: CASRRGGQQPQHF
CDR3 DNA: TGTGCCAGCAGACGGGGGGGACAACAGCCCCAGCATTTT

V gene: TRBV11-2
clone size: NA
D gene: NA
J gene: TRBJ2-3
CDR3 protein: CASSRDFGLGTDTQYF
CDR3 DNA: TGTGCCAGCAGCAGGGATTTTGGGCTGGGCACAGATACGCAGTATTTT

V gene: TRBV6-6
clone size: few
D gene: NA
J gene: TRBJ1-5
CDR3 protein: CASSYSAGVDQPQHF
CDR3 DNA: TGTGCCAGCAGTTACTCGGCAGGGGTTGATCAGCCCCAGCATTTT

V gene: TRBV11-3
clone size: NA
D gene: NA
J gene: TRBJ2-7
CDR3 protein: CASSLGTGSYEQYF
CDR3 DNA: TGTGCCAGCAGCTTAGGGACCGGGAGCTACGAGCAGTACTTC

V gene: TRBV30
clone size: NA
D gene: TRBD2
J gene: TRBJ2-7
CDR3 protein: CAWSIVIAGDTYEQYF
CDR3 DNA: TGTGCCTGGAGTATCGTAATAGCGGGAGATACCTACGAGCAGTACTTC

V gene: TRBV5-1
clone size: NA
D gene: TRBD2
J gene: TRBJ2-1
CDR3 protein: CASSLQGDRSGRASNEQFF
CDR3 DNA: TGCGCCAGCAGCTTACAGGGGGATAGGAGCGGGAGGGCGTCAAATGAGCAGTTCTTC

V gene: TRBV5-4
clone size: NA
D gene: NA
J gene: TRBJ2-5
CDR3 protein: CASSWGQEPGTQYF
CDR3 DNA: TGTGCCAGCAGCTGGGGGCAGGAACCAGGGACCCAGTACTTC

V gene: TRBV4-1
clone size: NA
D gene: TRBD2
J gene: TRBJ2-3
CDR3 protein: CASSQDSGGADTQYF
CDR3 DNA: TGCGCCAGCAGCCAAGATTCGGGAGGCGCAGATACGCAGTATTTT

V gene: TRBV6-1
clone size: NA
D gene: NA
J gene: TRBJ1-1
CDR3 protein: CASSEFYRRNTEAFF
CDR3 DNA: TGTGCCAGCAGTGAATTCTACAGAAGGAACACTGAAGCTTTCTTT

V gene: TRBV7-9
clone size: NA
D gene: NA
J gene: TRBJ1-2
CDR3 protein: CASSLLGAGGYTF
CDR3 DNA: TGTGCCAGCAGCTTACTAGGGGCAGGGGGCTACACCTTC

V gene: TRBV4-3
clone size: NA
D gene: TRBD1
J gene: TRBJ1-4
CDR3 protein: CASSHRTGGEKLFF
CDR3 DNA: TGCGCCAGCAGCCATCGGACAGGGGGTGAAAAACTGTTTTTT

V gene: TRBV27
clone size: NA
D gene: TRBD2
J gene: TRBJ2-7
CDR3 protein: CASSRAGGPSNEQYF
CDR3 DNA: TGTGCCAGCAGCAGAGCGGGAGGGCCCAGCAACGAGCAGTACTTC

V gene: TRBV5-1
clone size: NA
D gene: TRBD1
J gene: TRBJ2-1
CDR3 protein: CASSLGAGQGIDYEQFF
CDR3 DNA: TGCGCCAGCAGCTTGGGAGCGGGACAGGGGATCGATTATGAGCAGTTCTTC

V gene: TRBV2
clone size: NA
D gene: NA
J gene: TRBJ2-7
CDR3 protein: CASSASPYEQYF
CDR3 DNA: TGTGCCAGCAGCGCCAGCCCCTACGAGCAGTACTTC

V gene: TRBV28
clone size: NA
D gene: NA
J gene: TRBJ2-7
CDR3 protein: CASTETGTSTYEQYF
CDR3 DNA: TGTGCCAGCACCGAAACCGGGACGAGTACCTACGAGCAGTACTTC

V gene: TRBV5-1
clone size: NA
D gene: NA
J gene: TRBJ2-5
CDR3 protein: CASSFVAETRQETQYF
CDR3 DNA: TGCGCCAGCAGCTTCGTAGCGGAAACTAGACAAGAGACCCAGTACTTC

V gene: TRBV7-2
clone size: NA
D gene: TRBD1
J gene: TRBJ1-1
CDR3 protein: CASSLYYRGNTEAFF
CDR3 DNA: TGTGCCAGCAGCTTATATTACAGGGGGAACACTGAAGCTTTCTTT

V gene: TRBV6-5
clone size: NA
D gene: TRBD1
J gene: TRBJ2-1
CDR3 protein: CASSYTGQGSGEQFF
CDR3 DNA: TGTGCCAGCAGTTACACGGGACAGGGGAGCGGTGAGCAGTTCTTC

V gene: TRBV28
clone size: NA
D gene: NA
J gene: TRBJ2-4
CDR3 protein: CASSLRAVVGAKNIQYF
CDR3 DNA: TGTGCCAGCAGTTTAAGGGCGGTAGTTGGGGCCAAAAACATTCAGTACTTC

V gene: TRBV5-4
clone size: NA
D gene: NA
J gene: TRBJ2-5
CDR3 protein: CASSLFLGTQETQYF
CDR3 DNA: TGTGCCAGCAGCTTGTTTTTGGGAACCCAAGAGACCCAGTACTTC

V gene: TRBV18
clone size: NA
D gene: NA
J gene: TRBJ2-2
CDR3 protein: CASSPRPANTGELFF
CDR3 DNA: TGTGCCAGCTCACCACGGCCGGCGAACACCGGGGAGCTGTTTTTT

V gene: TRBV9
clone size: once
D gene: TRBD2
J gene: TRBJ2-3
CDR3 protein: CASSPRLSGHTDTQYF
CDR3 DNA: TGTGCCAGCAGCCCGAGGCTTAGCGGGCACACAGATACGCAGTATTTT

V gene: TRBV5-4
clone size: NA
D gene: TRBD1
J gene: TRBJ1-3
CDR3 protein: CASSQGTGRGGNTIYF
CDR3 DNA: TGTGCCAGCAGCCAAGGGACAGGCCGAGGAGGAAACACCATATATTTT

V gene: TRBV5-4
clone size: NA
D gene: NA
J gene: TRBJ2-3
CDR3 protein: CASSLEFAPPGDTQYF
CDR3 DNA: TGTGCCAGCAGCTTGGAATTCGCACCCCCCGGAGATACGCAGTATTTT

V gene: TRBV18
clone size: NA
D gene: NA
J gene: TRBJ1-4
CDR3 protein: CASSPDFTNEKLFF
CDR3 DNA: TGTGCCAGCTCACCAGACTTTACTAATGAAAAACTGTTTTTT

V gene: TRBV15
clone size: NA
D gene: TRBD1
J gene: TRBJ2-2
CDR3 protein: CATSSWGQGAYTGELFF
CDR3 DNA: TGTGCCACCAGCAGTTGGGGACAGGGGGCTTACACCGGGGAGCTGTTTTTT

V gene: TRBV5-8
clone size: NA
D gene: TRBD2
J gene: TRBJ2-5
CDR3 protein: CASSAGSGRAGETQYF
CDR3 DNA: TGTGCCAGCAGCGCTGGTAGCGGGAGGGCCGGGGAGACCCAGTACTTC

V gene: TRBV28
clone size: NA
D gene: NA
J gene: TRBJ2-6
CDR3 protein: CASSFCPPTQSRANVLTF
CDR3 DNA: TGTGCCAGCAGTTTCTGTCCTCCGACACAAAGTCGGGCCAACGTCCTGACTTTC

V gene: TRBV9
clone size: NA
D gene: NA
J gene: TRBJ2-1
CDR3 protein: CASSETQGTSYNEQFF
CDR3 DNA: TGTGCCAGCAGCGAAACACAGGGAACCTCCTACAATGAGCAGTTCTTC

V gene: TRBV29-1
clone size: NA
D gene: NA
J gene: TRBJ1-2
CDR3 protein: CSVLLTGIGYGYTF
CDR3 DNA: TGCAGCGTATTACTTACAGGGATCGGCTATGGCTACACCTTC

V gene: TRBV18
clone size: NA
D gene: NA
J gene: TRBJ2-2
CDR3 protein: CAGSPAAPRGTGELFF
CDR3 DNA: TGTGCCGGCTCACCCGCTGCGCCACGTGGCACCGGGGAGCTGTTTTTT

V gene: TRBV6-6
clone size: NA
D gene: NA
J gene: TRBJ1-2
CDR3 protein: CASSYSAVSNYGYTF
CDR3 DNA: TGTGCCAGCAGTTACTCGGCAGTCTCTAACTATGGCTACACCTTC

V gene: TRBV6-5
clone size: NA
D gene: NA
J gene: TRBJ2-3
CDR3 protein: CASRRVGTDTQYF
CDR3 DNA: TGTGCCAGCAGGCGAGTTGGCACAGATACGCAGTATTTT

V gene: TRBV4-2
clone size: NA
D gene: NA
J gene: TRBJ2-4
CDR3 protein: CASSQDVEAKNIQYF
CDR3 DNA: TGTGCCAGCAGCCAAGATGTGGAAGCCAAAAACATTCAGTACTTC

V gene: TRBV11-2
clone size: NA
D gene: TRBD2
J gene: TRBJ2-7
CDR3 protein: CASSLFAGVTEQYF
CDR3 DNA: TGTGCCAGCAGCTTATTTGCGGGAGTAACCGAGCAGTACTTC

V gene: TRBV6-9
clone size: NA
D gene: TRBD1
J gene: TRBJ2-7
CDR3 protein: CASSSTGTGSYEQYF
CDR3 DNA: TGTGCCAGCAGCTCTACCGGGACAGGGTCCTACGAGCAGTACTTC

V gene: TRBV11-2
clone size: NA
D gene: NA
J gene: TRBJ2-7
CDR3 protein: CASSLARAPYEQYF
CDR3 DNA: TGTGCCAGCAGCTTAGCCCGCGCACCATACGAGCAGTACTTC

V gene: TRBV7-2
clone size: once
D gene: NA
J gene: TRBJ1-3
CDR3 protein: CASSLAKAQGRTIF
CDR3 DNA: TGTGCCAGCAGCTTAGCCAAGGCGCAGGGCCGGACCATTTTT

V gene: TRBV6-1
clone size: NA
D gene: TRBD1
J gene: TRBJ1-2
CDR3 protein: CASRTGSRDYGYTF
CDR3 DNA: TGTGCCAGCAGGACAGGGAGTAGGGACTATGGCTACACCTTC

V gene: TRBV7-2
clone size: NA
D gene: NA
J gene: TRBJ2-3
CDR3 protein: CASSLDYDTDTQYF
CDR3 DNA: TGTGCCAGCAGCTTAGACTACGACACAGATACGCAGTATTTT